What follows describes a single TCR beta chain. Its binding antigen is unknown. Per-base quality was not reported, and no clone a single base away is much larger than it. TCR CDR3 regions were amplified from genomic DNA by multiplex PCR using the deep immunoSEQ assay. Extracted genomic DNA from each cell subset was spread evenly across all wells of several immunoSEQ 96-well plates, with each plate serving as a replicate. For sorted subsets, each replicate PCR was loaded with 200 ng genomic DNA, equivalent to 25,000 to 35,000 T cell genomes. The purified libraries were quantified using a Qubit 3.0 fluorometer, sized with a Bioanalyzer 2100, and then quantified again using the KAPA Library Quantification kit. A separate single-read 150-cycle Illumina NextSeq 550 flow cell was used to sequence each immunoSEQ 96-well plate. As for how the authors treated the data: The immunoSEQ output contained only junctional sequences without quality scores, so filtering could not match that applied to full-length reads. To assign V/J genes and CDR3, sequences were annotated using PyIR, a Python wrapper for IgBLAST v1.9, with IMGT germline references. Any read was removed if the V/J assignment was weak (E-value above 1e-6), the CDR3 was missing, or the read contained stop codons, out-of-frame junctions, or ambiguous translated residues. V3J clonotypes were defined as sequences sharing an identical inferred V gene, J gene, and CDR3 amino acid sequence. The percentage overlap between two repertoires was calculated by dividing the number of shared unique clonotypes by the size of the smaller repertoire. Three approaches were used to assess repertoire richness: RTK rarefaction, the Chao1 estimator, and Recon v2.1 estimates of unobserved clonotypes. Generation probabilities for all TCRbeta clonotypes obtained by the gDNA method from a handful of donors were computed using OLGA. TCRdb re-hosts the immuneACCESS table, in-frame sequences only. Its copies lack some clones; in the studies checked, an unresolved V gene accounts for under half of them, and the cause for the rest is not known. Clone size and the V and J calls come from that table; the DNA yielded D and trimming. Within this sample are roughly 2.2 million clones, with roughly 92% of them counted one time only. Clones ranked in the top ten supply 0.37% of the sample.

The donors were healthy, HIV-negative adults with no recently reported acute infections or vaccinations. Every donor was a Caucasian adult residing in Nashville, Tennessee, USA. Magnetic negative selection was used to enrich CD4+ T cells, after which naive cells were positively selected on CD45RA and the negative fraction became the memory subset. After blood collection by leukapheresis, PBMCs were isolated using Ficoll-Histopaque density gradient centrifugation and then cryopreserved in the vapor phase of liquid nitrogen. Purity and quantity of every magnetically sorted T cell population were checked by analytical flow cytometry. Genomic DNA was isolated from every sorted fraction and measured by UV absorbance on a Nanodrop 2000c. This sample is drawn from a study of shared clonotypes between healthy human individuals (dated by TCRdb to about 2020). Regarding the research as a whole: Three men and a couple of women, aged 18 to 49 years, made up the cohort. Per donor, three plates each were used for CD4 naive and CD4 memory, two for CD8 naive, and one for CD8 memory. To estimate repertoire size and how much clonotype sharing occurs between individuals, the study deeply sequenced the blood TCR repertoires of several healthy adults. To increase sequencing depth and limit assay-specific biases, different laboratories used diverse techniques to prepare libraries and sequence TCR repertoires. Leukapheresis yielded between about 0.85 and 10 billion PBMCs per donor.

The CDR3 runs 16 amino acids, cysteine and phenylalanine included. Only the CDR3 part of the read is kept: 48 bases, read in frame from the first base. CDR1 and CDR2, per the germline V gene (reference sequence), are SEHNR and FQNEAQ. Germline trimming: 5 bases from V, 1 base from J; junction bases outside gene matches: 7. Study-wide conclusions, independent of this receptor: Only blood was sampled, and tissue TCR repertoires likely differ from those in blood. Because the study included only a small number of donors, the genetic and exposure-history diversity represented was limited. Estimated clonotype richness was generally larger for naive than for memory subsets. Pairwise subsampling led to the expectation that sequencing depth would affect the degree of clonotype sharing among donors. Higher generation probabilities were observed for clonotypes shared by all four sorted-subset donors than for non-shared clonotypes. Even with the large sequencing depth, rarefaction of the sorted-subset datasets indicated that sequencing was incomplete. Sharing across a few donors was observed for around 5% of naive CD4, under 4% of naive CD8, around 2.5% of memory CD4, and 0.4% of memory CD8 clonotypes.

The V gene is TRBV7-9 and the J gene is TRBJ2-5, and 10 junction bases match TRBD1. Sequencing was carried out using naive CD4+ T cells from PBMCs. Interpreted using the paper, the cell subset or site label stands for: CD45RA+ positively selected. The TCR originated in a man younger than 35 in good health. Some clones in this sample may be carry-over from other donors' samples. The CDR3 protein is CASSRGTGDFQETQYF. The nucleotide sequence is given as TGTGCCAGCAGCCGGGGGACAGGGGACTTCCAAGAGACCCAGTACTTC. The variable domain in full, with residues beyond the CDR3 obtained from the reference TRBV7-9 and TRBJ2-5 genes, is DTGVSQNPRHKITKRGQNVTFRCDPISEHNRLYWYRQTLGQGPEFLTYFQNEAQLEKSRLLSDRFSAERPKGSFSTLEIQRTEQGDSAMYLCASSRGTGDFQETQYFGPGTRLLVL.